The entry that follows covers one TCR beta chain sequence. Many counts were recorded for this clonotype. The antigen it binds to is not known. Qualities for individual bases were not recorded, and no much larger clone is one base off. The sample belongs to a study of T-cell memory formation after mild COVID-19 (dated by TCRdb to about 2021). Regarding the research as a whole: Most TCR sequence clusters were specific to one of the two donors. Two young, previously healthy adult volunteers made up the cohort, one male and one female. In a couple of donors, T-cell clones that expanded and contracted after mild COVID-19 were followed by sequencing TCRalpha and TCRbeta repertoires longitudinally.

V lost 7 bases and J lost 5 bases, and the count of bases not matched to a germline gene is 8. CDR1 and CDR2 were assigned from the germline V gene (reference sequence) as MNHNY and SVGAGI. The CDR3 starts with the cysteine, ends with the phenylalanine, and has 14 residues. The read is trimmed to its CDR3 DNA, 42 bases read in frame from base 1. Ficoll-Paque density gradient centrifugation was used to isolate PBMCs. TCRdb names Illumina NovaSeq 6000 as the instrument used. Using 5'RACE with constant-segment primers, TCRalpha and TCRbeta cDNA libraries were constructed, with sample barcodes and unique molecular identifiers added in the process. RNA was extracted from every sample with Trizol reagent. Library amplification was performed in two PCR steps, and a second sample barcode and Illumina TruSeq adapters were introduced in the second step. The libraries were sequenced on an Illumina NovaSeq using 2 x 150 bp paired-end reads. In the paper's pipeline: Demultiplexing of reads and collapsing into UMI-guided consensus sequences were performed with migec v1.2.7. Using mixcr v2.1.11, UMI consensuses were aligned to TRA and TRB V and J templates and then assembled into clonotypes. Clonotypes were classified as expanded or contracted when called significant by both edgeR and NoisET, with noise models trained on biological replicates. For edgeR calls, the thresholds were a false discovery rate-adjusted p below 0.01 and a log2 fold-change of 1. PCA with hierarchical clustering of max-normalized trajectories of the 1000 most abundant clonotypes was used as exploratory dynamics analysis. Separately sequenced CD4+ and CD8+ repertoires were used to assign the CD4 or CD8 phenotype of responding clones. The public reads were quality trimmed at Q25 with fastp and then assembled into clones with MiXCR by TCRdb, keeping productive beta chains. Rows with one shared CDR3 protein collapse into an entry with the most common genes and DNA. The authors' filters were not applied to this entry. The sample yields around 110,000 distinct CDR3 sequences; around 12% were counted once. Jointly, the top ten make up roughly 27% of the sample.

The paper's findings and limits, for the study overall: Some responding clones were found in pre-infection memory, which suggests that pre-existing cross-reactive memory T cells took part in the SARS-CoV-2 response. Only a couple of mild cases were covered by the study, and larger cohorts that include severe cases with pre-infection samples were considered necessary. SARS-CoV-2 specificity was not confirmed for the second-wave clones peaking on day 37. From day 15 to 85, contracting clones showed balanced CD4/CD8 phenotypes, whereas a second wave of clones that expanded from day 15 to 37 leaned towards CD4+. Contracting CD4+ clones were found mainly in CM and EM memory subsets, while CD8+ clones were enriched in EMRA.

Recombination linked TRBV6-6 to TRBJ2-5; TRBD2 fits 9 bases in the junction. This receptor was taken from an adult woman who had mild COVID-19 (a few samples of this study predate the infection). The sample titles of this study are shuffled in the database, so cell type and time point are left out; the donor was told from shared clones. Sequencing was carried out using PBMCs or a T cell subset sorted from them (not recorded which). The CDR3 sequence is CASTLASGKETQYF. The base sequence is TGTGCCAGCACCCTAGCTAGCGGGAAGGAGACCCAGTACTTC.